What follows are 26 T cell receptor beta chains derived from one specimen sequenced in a study of control samples from healthy donors and cancer patients. Repertoires were generated with immunoSEQ multiplex PCR, while TCRdb's copy carries only in-frame clones and drops some. The table lists 150,000 to 200,000 clones, over 85% of them singletons. Sequences were obtained from blood. These receptors were taken from a man younger than 40 in good health.

The chain has TRBV28 and TRBJ2-1; perhaps TRBD2 as D (5 bases). Germline V CDR1 and CDR2: MDHEN, SYDVKM. This CDR3 spans 16 amino acids. Trimming left V 3 bases short and J 0 bases short, with 12 bases between. This CDR3 reads CASSLIAGSSYNEQFF. The CDR3 DNA reads as TGTGCCAGCAGTTTGATTGCGGGCTCCTCCTACAATGAGCAGTTCTTC.

V gene TRBV18 combines with J gene TRBJ1-1; no clear D gene. Germline V gene sequence: CDR1 KGHSH, CDR2 LQKENI. The CDR3 runs 11 residues. V was cut by 4 bases and J by 7 bases, with 7 bases left in between. CDR3 sequence: CASSRTDEAFF. CDR3 in DNA: TGTGCCAGCTCACGAACAGATGAAGCTTTCTTT.

CDR3 loop: CASSLLAGGSTDTQYF. CDR3 DNA sequence: TGTGCCAGCAGCTTACTCGCGGGAGGGAGCACAGATACGCAGTATTTT. The chain uses TRBV7-9 and TRBJ2-3; TRBD2 matches at 9 bases. V lost 2 bases, J lost 0 bases, and 3 bases stayed unmatched. This CDR3 has 16 amino acids. In germline, CDR1 is SEHNR, CDR2 FQNEAQ (reference sequence). Full variable domain (remainder filled in from reference TRBV7-9 and TRBJ2-3): DTGVSQNPRHKITKRGQNVTFRCDPISEHNRLYWYRQTLGQGPEFLTYFQNEAQLEKSRLLSDRFSAERPKGSFSTLEIQRTEQGDSAMYLCASSLLAGGSTDTQYFGPGTRLTVL.

The CDR3 bases are TGCAGCGTTCGTTACCGAGGGTTCAGTACAGATACGCAGTATTTT. It codes for CSVRYRGFSTDTQYF. The rearrangement joins TRBV29-1 to TRBJ2-3; D perhaps matches TRBD2 (5 bases). This CDR3 has 15 residues. The germline V and J ends were trimmed by 5 bases and 3 bases, with 18 bases remaining between them. Germline loops: CDR1 SQVTM, CDR2 ANQGSEA.

The count of this clone is one. The V call is TRBV27, the J call TRBJ1-5; D is unclear. Germline loops: CDR1 MNHEY, CDR2 SMNVEV (reference sequence). The V and J ends lost 5 bases and 3 bases respectively, with 5 bases between them. CDR3 length: 12 amino acids. DNA for the CDR3: TGTGCCAGCAGTCCCGACAATCAGCCCCAGCATTTT. This gives the protein CASSPDNQPQHF.

This clone was seen more than once but under ten times. As DNA, the CDR3 is TGTGCCAGCAGTTACGACAGGCCTTCCTCCTACGAGCAGTACTTC. This gives the protein CASSYDRPSSYEQYF. The J gene is TRBJ2-7, the V gene TRBV6-6, with D perhaps matching TRBD1 (6 bases). The CDR3 extends over 15 amino acids. The V gene's germline CDR1 is MNHNY and CDR2 SVGAGI (reference sequence). The V end was cut by 2 bases, the J end by 0 bases, with 11 bases between.

The DNA for the CDR3 is TGTGCCAGCTCATCCGACAGTGCATACACCATATATTTT. Amino acid sequence: CASSSDSAYTIYF. The V and J genes are TRBV18 and TRBJ1-3; TRBD1 is a possible D gene (5 bases). V shed 5 bases and J shed 8 bases, with 13 bases lying between them. The CDR3 covers 13 residues. Germline V gene data show CDR1 as KGHSH and CDR2 as LQKENI.

The chain recombines TRBV6-2 or TRBV6-3 with TRBJ2-3; D call uncertain. This CDR3 region has 17 residues. Looked up from germline, CDR1 is MNHEY and CDR2 is SVGEGT. The V gene lost 0 bases and the J gene lost 0 bases, with 13 bases spanning the gap. The CDR3 region is CASSYSSSVLSTDTQYF. As DNA, the CDR3 is TGTGCCAGCAGTTACTCGAGCTCGGTTCTAAGCACAGATACGCAGTATTTT.

This rearrangement joins TRBV3-1 (or the pseudogene TRBV3-2) to TRBJ1-2, with a weak D call TRBD1 (5 bases). The CDR3 is 13 amino acids. V was shortened by 0 bases and J by 8 bases, with 10 bases between the two germline ends. Germline-derived CDR1 and CDR2 are LGHDT and YNNKEL (reference sequence). Written as DNA, the CDR3 is TGTGCCAGCAGCCAAGATATGAGGGGCGGCTACACCTTC. It encodes CASSQDMRGGYTF.

The chain uses TRBV30 and TRBJ2-7, with 11 bases fitting TRBD2. V lost 7 bases and J lost 5; bases outside the gene matches: 4. The CDR3 is made up of 12 amino acids. Germline V CDR1 and CDR2: GTSNPN, SVGIG (reference sequence). CDR3 in amino acids: CALLAGVDEQYF. CDR3 sequence (DNA): TGTGCCTTACTAGCGGGAGTAGACGAGCAGTACTTC.

This sequence joins TRBV18 and TRBJ1-2, with D unclear. In germline, CDR1 is KGHSH, CDR2 LQKENI. The V and J ends lost 0 bases and 3 bases respectively, with 8 bases between them. The CDR3 runs to 14 residues. This CDR3 is CASSPPNLDYGYTF. Here the CDR3 DNA reads TGTGCCAGCTCACCACCGAACCTGGACTATGGCTACACCTTC.

The chain has TRBV5-1 and TRBJ2-1; TRBD2 agrees at 10 bases. V shed 3 bases and J 8 bases; nucleotides not matched to a gene: 8. The CDR3 runs to 15 residues. From germline, CDR1 is SGHRS and CDR2 YFSETQ. The CDR3 sequence: CASSSSGSHRDEQFF. In nucleotides, the CDR3 is TGCGCCAGCAGCTCTAGCGGGAGCCATCGGGATGAGCAGTTCTTC.

CDR3 protein: CAISGRANTGELFF. DNA of the CDR3: TGTGCCATCTCCGGGAGGGCGAACACCGGGGAGCTGTTTTTT. The chain joins TRBV24-1 to TRBJ2-2, with 8 bases aligning to TRBD2. Losses at the gene ends were 11 bases for V and 0 bases for J; bases not matched to a gene: 4. The CDR3 spans 14 residues. Germline V lookup: CDR1 KGHDR, CDR2 SFDVKD.

This clone was detected only once. CDR3 in amino acids: CASTITSWAEEAFF. CDR3 coding DNA: TGTGCCAGCACCATAACCTCCTGGGCAGAAGAAGCTTTCTTT. The genes are TRBV2 and TRBJ1-1, with D hard to call. The CDR3 has 14 residues. With 7 bases removed from V and 8 bases from J, the gap between germline ends came to 20 bases. Germline lookup yields CDR1 SNHLY and CDR2 FYNNEI.

This chain connects TRBV6-5 to TRBJ2-3; a weak D match, TRBD2 (7 bases). Between the trimmed V and J ends, which lost 7 bases and 2 bases, there was a span of 13 bases. The CDR3 totals 14 residues. The germline V gene has CDR1 MNHEY and CDR2 SVGAGI. The CDR3 sequence is CASNVGGLTDTQYF. CDR3 nucleotides: TGTGCCAGCAATGTCGGGGGGCTCACAGATACGCAGTATTTT.

The chain is built from TRBV9 and TRBJ1-1, with 7 positions matching TRBD1. This CDR3 region has 17 residues. Germline CDR1 SGDLS, CDR2 YYNGEE. V shed 4 bases, J shed 1 base, and the junction held 13 bases outside the gene matches. The CDR3 loop reads CASSPGRGQAGNTEAFF. CDR3 nucleotides: TGTGCCAGCAGCCCCGGGAGGGGGCAAGCGGGGAACACTGAAGCTTTCTTT.

A note on this clone: A much more abundant neighbour one base away suggests this may be a read error. The CDR3 reads CASSFGTSGYEQYF. CDR3 in DNA: TGTGCCAGCAGTTTCGGGACTAGCGGCTACGAGCAGTACTTC. The chain recombines TRBV27 with TRBJ2-7; 11 nucleotides match TRBD2. CDR3 length: 14 residues. V lost 3 bases to trimming and J lost 3 bases; unmatched junction nucleotides: 1. Germline V gives CDR1 MNHEY, CDR2 SMNVEV (reference sequence).

The chain carries TRBV11-2 and TRBJ2-3; 10 bases line up with TRBD2. The CDR3 is 18 residues long. In germline, CDR1 is SGHAT, CDR2 FQNNGV. J gave up 5 bases and V 5 bases, and 16 bases lay outside the gene matches. The CDR3 region has the DNA TGTGCCAGCAGCCAAGTGGCACGAGCGGGAGGGGGTAAAGATACGCAGTATTTT. Translated, it gives CASSQVARAGGGKDTQYF.

This chain connects TRBV19 to TRBJ1-2; possible D gene TRBD1, 5 bases. This CDR3 is 13 amino acids long. Germline CDR1 is LNHDA and CDR2 is SQIVND (reference sequence). V was trimmed by 6 bases and J by 3 bases, leaving 11 bases between them. CDR3 nucleotide sequence: TGTGCCAGTAGCCCCGACAGCTACTATGGCTACACCTTC. As protein: CASSPDSYYGYTF.

The V gene is TRBV7-3, the J gene TRBJ2-3; 7 nucleotides match TRBD2. CDR3 length: 18 amino acids. The germline V gene encodes CDR1 SGHTA and CDR2 FQGTGA. V lost 2 bases and J lost 3; bases outside the gene matches: 14. CDR3 in amino acids: CASSLVPGPGTKTDTQYF. The CDR3 DNA follows: TGTGCCAGCAGCTTAGTCCCAGGGCCCGGGACTAAGACAGATACGCAGTATTTT.

The chain employs TRBV5-4 and TRBJ1-4; the D is unclear. CDR1 is SGHNT, CDR2 YYREEE, per germline (reference sequence). The ends were cut back, 1 base at V and 7 bases at J, with 5 bases in the middle. This CDR3 has 12 amino acids. As DNA, the CDR3 is TGTGCCAGCAGCTTGTCCGGTGAAAAACTGTTTTTT. Translating gives CASSLSGEKLFF.

The chain joins TRBV6-5 to TRBJ1-1, with D possibly TRBD1 on 6 matching bases. V was cut by 8 bases and J by 4 bases, with 20 bases left in between. CDR3 length: 15 residues. CDR1 is MNHEY, CDR2 SVGAGI, per germline. CDR3 residues: CASDTTGAGSTEAFF. For the CDR3, the DNA is TGTGCCAGCGATACCACGGGGGCGGGGAGCACTGAAGCTTTCTTT.

This chain connects TRBV12-3 or TRBV12-4 to TRBJ2-3; TRBD2 might be the D (6 bases). CDR3 length: 12 amino acids. Trimming removed 2 bases from V and 9 bases from J, with 9 bases in between. CDR3 protein: CASSLSGETQYF. CDR3 sequence (DNA): TGTGCCAGCAGTTTATCGGGGGAAACGCAGTATTTT.

The chain recombines TRBV6-2 or TRBV6-3 with TRBJ2-7, with unresolved D. Germline V gene lookup returns CDR1 MNHEY and CDR2 SVGEGT. V was cut by 0 bases and J by 3 bases, with 6 bases left in between. The CDR3 is made up of 13 amino acids. CDR3 in amino acids: CASSYSRYYEQYF. The CDR3 DNA is TGTGCCAGCAGTTACTCGAGGTACTACGAGCAGTACTTC.

The rearrangement joins TRBV5-4 to TRBJ1-1, with D unclear. Looked up from germline, CDR1 is SGHNT and CDR2 is YYREEE (reference sequence). V lost 4 bases to trimming and J lost 4 bases, with 17 bases between them. This CDR3 region has 15 residues. CDR3 region: CASSLPGGFGTEAFF. In DNA form, the CDR3 reads TGTGCCAGCAGCCTCCCGGGCGGTTTCGGCACTGAAGCTTTCTTT.

The chain carries TRBV4-1 and TRBJ2-1; 8 bases fit TRBD1. V lost 1 base and J lost 5; bases outside the gene matches: 7. The germline CDR1 and CDR2 sequences are MGHRA and YSYEKL. This CDR3 has 16 amino acids. The CDR3 loop reads CASSQGPGQANNEQFF. Here the CDR3 DNA reads TGCGCCAGCAGCCAAGGGCCGGGACAGGCGAACAATGAGCAGTTCTTC.